These T cell receptor beta chains were read from a single sample in a study of human T cells and chemical hapten exposure. TCRdb reprocessed the RACE reads with MiXCR, giving one entry per CDR3 protein. This table has approximately 86,000 distinct CDR3 sequences, 11% appearing once. The material was whole blood, obtained in connection with sensitization to the hapten diphenylcyclopropenone (DPC). These receptors all stem from a woman aged 25-40 years with alopecia areata. Some clones in this sample may be carry-over from other donors' samples. The CDR3 runs from the conserved cysteine through the conserved F or W. Each record gives: clone size, V gene, J gene, D gene, CDR3 protein, CDR3 DNA. The D gene is left open where the match is weak. Size is stated for part of the rows, as once, few or many counts, or as a class when the clone is expanded.

>many|TRBV29-1|TRBJ1-1|.
CSADRSMNTEAFF
TGCAGCGCTGACCGGAGCATGAACACTGAAGCTTTCTTT
>few|TRBV9|TRBJ2-1|.
CASSVEGQTYNEQFF
TGTGCCAGCAGCGTAGAGGGGCAAACCTACAATGAGCAGTTCTTC
>many|TRBV20-1|TRBJ2-5|.
CSANPIPQRVVETQYF
TGCAGTGCTAACCCAATTCCACAGCGGGTTGTGGAGACCCAGTACTTC
>many|TRBV7-2|TRBJ2-1|.
CASSNSGPAYNEQFF
TGTGCCAGCAGTAATAGCGGACCAGCCTACAATGAGCAGTTCTTC
>many|TRBV7-2|TRBJ1-6|.
CASSLEAALNSPLHF
TGTGCCAGCAGCTTAGAGGCGGCCCTAAATTCACCCCTCCACTTT
>.|TRBV28|TRBJ1-5|.
CASSLTPDPDQPQHF
TGTGCCAGCAGTTTAACCCCCGACCCGGATCAGCCCCAGCATTTT
>few|TRBV20-1|TRBJ1-3|.
CSAWTSDGNTIYF
TGCAGTGCTTGGACCAGTGATGGAAACACCATATATTTT
>few|TRBV28|TRBJ1-3|.
CASSISTGLVNTIYF
TGTGCCAGCAGTATTTCTACAGGGTTGGTAAACACCATATATTTT
>many|TRBV10-1|TRBJ1-1|.
CASSDSLLSTEAFF
TGCGCCAGCAGTGATAGCCTCCTAAGCACTGAAGCTTTCTTT
>few|TRBV28|TRBJ2-2|.
CASSTGFATSGELFF
TGTGCCAGCAGTACAGGGTTCGCGACCTCCGGGGAGCTGTTTTTT
>.|TRBV7-9|TRBJ1-6|TRBD1
CASSSPTPGQGDSPLHF
TGTGCCAGCAGCTCGCCCACCCCGGGACAGGGGGATTCACCCCTCCACTTT
>many|TRBV20-1|TRBJ1-5|.
CSASNWGVGQPQHF
TGCAGTGCTAGTAATTGGGGGGTAGGTCAGCCCCAGCATTTT
>.|TRBV9|TRBJ2-2|.
CASSPHTGELFF
TGTGCCAGCAGCCCCCACACCGGGGAGCTGTTTTTT
>.|TRBV5-1|TRBJ2-1|TRBD2
CASSPRLAGNYNEQFF
TGCGCCAGCAGCCCCCGACTAGCGGGGAACTACAATGAGCAGTTCTTC
>.|TRBV3-1|TRBJ2-1|.
CASSQLVNEQFF
TGTGCCAGCAGCCAACTGGTCAATGAGCAGTTCTTC
>.|TRBV6-2/TRBV6-3|TRBJ1-2|.
CASSYSSRGRTNYGYTF
TGTGCCAGCAGTTACTCGAGTAGGGGCCGGACTAACTATGGCTACACCTTC
>few|TRBV12-3/TRBV12-4|TRBJ2-7|.
CASSLAGPDYEQYF
TGTGCCAGCAGTTTGGCGGGACCAGACTACGAGCAGTACTTC
>.|TRBV2|TRBJ2-3|.
CATARSATDTQYF
TGTGCCACCGCGCGTTCGGCCACAGATACGCAGTATTTT
>few|TRBV3-1|TRBJ2-3|.
CASSQQSTDTQYF
TGTGCCAGCAGCCAACAGAGCACAGATACGCAGTATTTT
>many|TRBV2|TRBJ2-2|TRBD1
CATSQTGGITGELFF
TGTGCCACCTCACAGACAGGGGGCATCACCGGGGAGCTGTTTTTT
>.|TRBV4-1|TRBJ2-7|TRBD1
CASSHLTGARYEQYF
TGCGCCAGCAGCCACTTGACAGGGGCAAGGTACGAGCAGTACTTC
>many|TRBV27|TRBJ1-4|TRBD1
CASSLLGQNEKLFF
TGTGCCAGCAGTTTATTGGGACAGAATGAAAAACTGTTTTTT